What follows describes a single T cell receptor beta chain. Its antigen remains unknown. Amplification used 60 Vbeta primers and 13 Jbeta primers. Method: immunoSEQ multiplex PCR; TCRdb's copy keeps in-frame clones and lacks some. The sample includes fewer than 150,000 clones, just under 80% seen only once; the top ten take approximately 2.3%. The sample originates from a study of cytomegalovirus exposure and HLA in healthy donors. Study results and limitations: Analyzed later, association rates of TCRs varied across HLA loci, with DRB1 most and HLA-C fewest. Among TCR sequences, most were rare, though some public TCRs appeared in many donors. Some TCR beta chains (164 of them) were listed as cytomegalovirus-associated.

Between the trimmed V and J ends, which lost 2 bases and 8 bases, there was a span of 18 bases. CDR1 and CDR2 from the germline V gene are MDHEN and SYDVKM. The CDR3 runs 16 residues. Donors likely had unrecorded immune exposures despite being nominally healthy when sampled. The sample taken for sequencing was PBMCs. The gene calls are TRBV28 and TRBJ1-4; D is undetermined. This receptor was obtained from a man younger than 40 in good health and CMV-seronegative. In DNA, the CDR3 is TGTGCCAGCAGTTTAGAGGGTGAGACCTCCACCGAAAAACTGTTTTTT. Translated: CASSLEGETSTEKLFF.